Listed here are 31 T cell receptor beta chains from one sample, sequenced in a study of T cell clonality in common variable immunodeficiency. Assay used: immunoSEQ multiplex PCR; TCRdb lists only in-frame clones, some missing. The sample has 35,000 to 55,000 clones, none seen only once. Material: peripheral blood mononuclear cells. The receptors derive from a person aged 18 to 70 in good health.

This clone was counted ten times or more. The CDR3 goes on 3 residues after the read ends, and that part is filled in from the germline J gene. The chain carries TRBV5-4 and TRBJ2-7; 8 bases are shared with TRBD2. The CDR3 covers 16 residues. Germline V CDR1 and CDR2: SGHNT, YYREEE (reference sequence). Unmatched junction bases numbered 11, after V lost 3 bases and J lost 3 bases. The CDR3: CASSSALSGMNYEQYF. Partial CDR3 DNA: TGTGCCAGCAGCTCGGCGCTTAGCGGGATGAACTACGAG. Variable domain in full (rest from reference TRBV5-4 and TRBJ2-7): ETGVTQSPTHLIKTRGQQVTLRCSSQSGHNTVSWYQQALGQGPQFIFQYYREEENGRGNFPPRFSGLQFPNYSSELNVNALELDDSALYLCASSSALSGMNYEQYFGPGTRLTVT.

This clone appeared many times. The CDR3 end lies 3 residues beyond the end of the read and is filled in from the germline J gene. The chain recombines TRBV4-1 with TRBJ2-3; 7 bases agree with TRBD1. From germline, CDR1 is MGHRA and CDR2 YSYEKL. The CDR3 runs 15 residues. Trimming at V came to 2 bases and at J to 4 bases, leaving 6 bases not matched to a gene. The CDR3 DNA, read in part, is TGCGCCAGCAGCCAACTAATCCAGGGGGCAGATACG. Translated, it gives CASSQLIQGADT. Given in full, the CDR3 is CASSQLIQGADTQYF.

This clone was observed many times. The CDR3 end is not reached by the read, which stops 3 residues before it; the germline J gene fills it in. The chain is built from TRBV13 and TRBJ2-1; 13 bases agree with TRBD2. CDR1 and CDR2 (germline): PRHDT, FYEKMQ (reference sequence). The V gene end was trimmed by 8 bases and the J gene end by 8 bases; junction bases not matched to a gene: 9. CDR3 length: 15 amino acids. CDR3 loop: CASSTGLAGAHEQFF. The sequenced part of the CDR3 DNA is TGTGCCAGCTCGACCGGACTAGCGGGAGCTCATGAG.

Notes on this clone: The CDR3 extends 3 residues past the end of the read, so its final part is completed from the germline J gene. V is TRBV18 and J is TRBJ2-7; TRBD2 aligns across 7 bases. CDR1 and CDR2 (germline): KGHSH, LQKENI. J gave up 0 bases and V 5 bases, and 1 base lay outside the gene matches. This CDR3 is built from 13 residues. The covered CDR3 bases are TGTGCCAGCTCAGTAGCGGGCTCCTACGAG. This sequence encodes CASSVAGSYE. The full CDR3 protein is CASSVAGSYEQYF.

This clone was seen more than once but under ten times. This likely reflects a read error, since a far larger clone is one base away. Read data end 3 residues before the CDR3 end; the end is taken from the germline J gene. The chain links TRBV7-9 to TRBJ2-7, with TRBD2 as a possible D gene (7 bases). The germline V gene has CDR1 SEHNR and CDR2 FQNEAQ (reference sequence). CDR3 length: 15 residues. The V and J ends lost 7 bases and 5 bases respectively, with 21 bases between them. CDR3 loop: CASTAAGGGSDEQYF. The covered CDR3 bases are TGTGCCAGCACCGCCGCTGGGGGCGGGAGCGACGAG.

In this sample, this clone turned up many times. The CDR3 goes on 3 residues after the read ends, and that part is filled in from the germline J gene. The V gene is TRBV6-2 or TRBV6-3, the J gene TRBJ2-1; 12 bases match TRBD2. The J segment lost 7 bases and the V segment lost 0 bases, leaving 7 bases of the junction unmatched. CDR1 is MNHEY and CDR2 is SVGEGT in the germline V gene. The CDR3 loop spans 17 amino acids. The CDR3 DNA, read in part, is TGTGCCAGCAGTTACTCGAAACTAGCGGGAGGATTAAATGAG. This sequence encodes CASSYSKLAGGLNE. In full, the CDR3 reads CASSYSKLAGGLNEQFF.

This clone appeared many times. The sequence runs out 3 residues before the end of the CDR3; the remainder is reconstructed from the germline J gene. The chain links TRBV7-9 to TRBJ2-5, with 8 bases aligning to TRBD1. Looked up from germline, CDR1 is SEHNR and CDR2 is FQNEAQ (reference sequence). CDR3 length equals 15 residues. The trim removed 2 bases at V and 6 bases at J, leaving 8 bases unmatched. CDR3 residues: CASSLLPGGAKTQYF. The CDR3 DNA, read in part, is TGTGCCAGCAGCTTACTCCCAGGGGGCGCGAAGACC.

This clone was found a few times. The sequence runs out 3 residues before the end of the CDR3; the remainder is reconstructed from the germline J gene. This chain connects TRBV7-9 to TRBJ1-3; D is uncertain. This CDR3 is 15 amino acids long. The ends were cut back, 8 bases at V and 0 bases at J, with 14 bases in the middle. The germline V gene encodes CDR1 SEHNR and CDR2 FQNEAQ (reference sequence). CDR3 DNA, as far as it was read: TGTGCCAGCGCGGGTGAGAGATCCTCTGGAAACACC. Its protein is CASAGERSSGNT. The entire CDR3 protein reads CASAGERSSGNTIYF. The full variable domain, with the rest looked up from reference TRBV7-9 and TRBJ1-3, is DTGVSQNPRHKITKRGQNVTFRCDPISEHNRLYWYRQTLGQGPEFLTYFQNEAQLEKSRLLSDRFSAERPKGSFSTLEIQRTEQGDSAMYLCASAGERSSGNTIYFGEGSWLTVV.

This clone occurred many times. The read ends 3 residues early relative to the CDR3; the germline J gene fills the gap. V usage is TRBV28 and J usage is TRBJ2-7; D ambiguous. V lost 6 bases and J 3 bases, leaving 3 bases between the germline ends. Per germline, CDR1 MDHEN and CDR2 SYDVKM. The CDR3 contains 10 residues. The CDR3: CASSHYEQYF. CDR3 DNA (partial): TGTGCCAGCAGCCACTACGAG.

This clone was picked up many times. The read terminates 3 residues before the CDR3 end, so the remaining end is supplied by the germline J gene. The chain uses TRBV14 and TRBJ2-3; 10 positions agree with TRBD1. The CDR3 has 13 residues. The germline CDR1 and CDR2 sequences are SGHDN and FVKESK. The CDR3: CASSLRDRGTQYF. The DNA read from the CDR3 is TGTGCCAGCAGCCTGCGGGACAGGGGAACG. Drawing the rest from reference TRBV14 and TRBJ2-3, the complete variable domain is EAGVTQFPSHSVIEKGQTVTLRCDPISGHDNLYWYRRVMGKEIKFLLHFVKESKQDESGMPNNRFLAERTGGTYSTLKVQPAELEDSGVYFCASSLRDRGTQYFGPGTRLTVL.

The sample holds many counts of this clone. The missing CDR3 end, 3 residues past where the read stops, is filled in from the germline J gene. The chain uses TRBV9 and TRBJ2-5; TRBD1 aligns across 7 bases. Germline V gene lookup returns CDR1 SGDLS and CDR2 YYNGEE. V trimming: 4 bases; J trimming: 1 base; junction bases outside the gene matches: 7. This CDR3 has 15 residues. The CDR3 bases that were read are TGTGCCAGCAGCTTAGATGGACAGGTCCAAGAGACC. This translates into CASSLDGQVQET. The entire CDR3 sequence reads CASSLDGQVQETQYF.

The sample holds many counts of this clone. The read ends 3 residues before the CDR3 terminus; that terminus is restored from the germline J gene. The V call is TRBV10-3, the J call TRBJ1-6; tentative D call: TRBD1 (5 bases). V dropped 8 bases and J dropped 8 bases, with 13 bases sitting between them. Looked up from germline, CDR1 is ENHRY and CDR2 is SYGVKD. The length of the CDR3 is 13 residues. CDR3 region: CAISGDSDSPLHF. The CDR3 bases that were read are TGTGCCATCTCGGGCGACAGTGATTCACCC.

This clone showed up many times. The missing CDR3 end, 3 residues past where the read stops, is filled in from the germline J gene. V and J are TRBV6-4 and TRBJ2-2; TRBD2 agrees at 15 bases. Per germline, CDR1 MRHNA and CDR2 SNTAGT. The CDR3 length is 16 residues. V lost 6 bases and J lost 6; bases outside the gene matches: 5. The CDR3 here is CASSKGLAGGPGELFF. CDR3 DNA (partial): TGTGCCAGCAGCAAGGGACTAGCGGGAGGACCCGGGGAG.

This clone was observed at least ten times. The sequence runs out 3 residues before the end of the CDR3; the remainder is reconstructed from the germline J gene. V usage is TRBV5-8 and J usage is TRBJ2-2; possible D gene TRBD1, 6 bases. Germline V CDR1 and CDR2: SGHTS, YDEGEE. CDR3 size: 15 residues. V lost 5 bases, J lost 7 bases, and 18 bases lay in between. The CDR3 DNA, read in part, is TGTGCCAGCAGAAGGGGGAGCAAGGATGGCGGGGAG. The encoded protein is CASRRGSKDGGE. The full-length CDR3 reads as CASRRGSKDGGELFF.

This clone was observed at least ten times. The DNA ends 3 residues before the CDR3 does, and the rest of the CDR3 is filled in from the germline J gene. The rearrangement links TRBV14 to TRBJ2-7, with 9 bases fitting TRBD1. The trim removed 2 bases at V and 2 bases at J, leaving 7 bases unmatched. The CDR3 extends over 16 amino acids. Germline V gives CDR1 SGHDN, CDR2 FVKESK. The CDR3 bases that were read are TGTGCCAGCAGCCAAACGAGAGGACAGGGGACCTACGAG. This sequence encodes CASSQTRGQGTYE. The full-length CDR3 reads as CASSQTRGQGTYEQYF.

The table lists this clone with many counts. The read stops 3 residues short of the end of the CDR3; the missing end is completed from the germline J gene. The V gene is TRBV7-9, the J gene TRBJ2-5; D possibly corresponds to TRBD1 (6 bases). This CDR3 has 14 residues. The germline CDR1 and CDR2 sequences are SEHNR and FQNEAQ (reference sequence). V lost 8 bases and J 5 bases, leaving 18 bases between the germline ends. The part of the CDR3 DNA that was read is TGTGCCAGCGGAGCCAGGGGACGACGCGAGACC. Translating it yields CASGARGRRET. The entire CDR3 protein reads CASGARGRRETQYF.

The sequenced CDR3 bases are TGCGCCAACAACCCCCCCAGGGCCTACGAG. Translating gives CANNPPRAYE. The complete CDR3 sequence is CANNPPRAYEQYF. The J gene is TRBJ2-7, the V gene TRBV23-1; TRBD1 might be the D (5 bases). The read comes to an end 3 residues before the CDR3 does, leaving the germline J gene to fill in the end. TRBV23-1 is reported as an ORF; its role is uncertain. The CDR3 is 13 residues long. V lost 10 bases and J 2 bases, leaving 15 bases between the germline ends.

This clone was observed at least ten times. Coverage ceases 3 residues before the CDR3 finishes, and the germline J gene fills in the end. This chain uses TRBV19 with TRBJ2-6, with D maybe TRBD2 (6 bases). The germline CDR1 and CDR2 sequences are LNHDA and SQIVND (reference sequence). Between the trimmed V and J ends, which lost 2 bases and 0 bases, there was a span of 23 bases. The CDR3 contains 21 residues. The DNA read from the CDR3 is TGTGCCAGTAGTATACGCGGGGCGACGCAGGGAACTAACTCTGGGGCCAACGTC. Translation gives CASSIRGATQGTNSGANV. The full CDR3 protein reads CASSIRGATQGTNSGANVLTF.

This clone was seen many times. The read terminates 3 residues ahead of where the CDR3 ends, so the germline J gene completes it. This sequence joins TRBV19 and TRBJ2-1; TRBD2 aligns across 7 bases. J gave up 8 bases and V 5 bases, and 12 bases lay outside the gene matches. CDR1 and CDR2 (germline): LNHDA, SQIVND (reference sequence). This CDR3 is built from 15 residues. This CDR3 reads CASSDPGGSKYEQFF. The DNA read from the CDR3 is TGTGCCAGTAGTGACCCGGGCGGGAGTAAGTATGAG.

This clone was observed at least ten times. The sequence runs out 3 residues before the end of the CDR3; the remainder is reconstructed from the germline J gene. The same CDR3 can be traced to other DNA sequences in this sample. The genes are TRBV5-1 and TRBJ2-3; 9 bases map to TRBD1. Germline-derived CDR1 and CDR2 are SGHRS and YFSETQ. This CDR3 contains 17 residues. With V trimmed by 3 bases and J by 2 bases, 10 bases remained unmatched. The CDR3 here is CASSSKGTGRLTDTQYF. Incomplete CDR3 DNA: TGCGCCAGCAGCTCCAAGGGGACAGGGAGACTCACAGATACG. The full variable domain, its missing parts supplied by reference TRBV5-1 and TRBJ2-3, is KAGVTQTPRYLIKTRGQQVTLSCSPISGHRSVSWYQQTPGQGLQFLFEYFSETQRNKGNFPGRFSGRQFSNSRSEMNVSTLELGDSALYLCASSSKGTGRLTDTQYFGPGTRLTVL.

Many counts were recorded for this clone. The read falls 3 residues short of the CDR3 end, and the missing part is taken from the germline J gene. This sequence joins TRBV20-1 and TRBJ2-5; weak D call: TRBD2 (5 bases). Germline V gene sequence: CDR1 DFQATT, CDR2 SNEGSKA (reference sequence). The CDR3 is 15 residues long. The V end was cut by 1 base, the J end by 1 base, with 13 bases between. CDR3 bases read: TGCAGTGCTAGAGGAGGTGAGGGCTTCCAAGAGACC. Residues: CSARGGEGFQET. The entire CDR3 protein is CSARGGEGFQETQYF.

This clone has at least ten counts. Sequencing ends 3 residues short of the CDR3 end; the germline J gene provides the rest. The rearrangement joins TRBV15 to TRBJ2-7; 11 bases are shared with TRBD1. Germline V gene sequence: CDR1 LNHNV, CDR2 YYDKDF (reference sequence). This CDR3 is built from 15 residues. The V gene end was trimmed by 6 bases and the J gene end by 3 bases; junction bases not matched to a gene: 7. Partial CDR3 DNA: TGTGCCACCAGTACCGGGACAGGGGGTGTCTACGAG. Its protein product is CATSTGTGGVYE. The whole CDR3 sequence is CATSTGTGGVYEQYF.

This clone was recorded many times. The read finishes 3 residues shy of the CDR3 end, and the germline J gene is used to complete it. The V call is TRBV28, the J call TRBJ1-2; a possible D gene is TRBD1 (6 bases). The CDR3 is made up of 15 amino acids. V was trimmed by 6 bases and J by 0 bases, leaving 14 bases between them. The germline CDR1 and CDR2 sequences are MDHEN and SYDVKM. This CDR3 is CASRPAGVTNYGYTF. CDR3 DNA (partial): TGTGCCAGCAGACCCGCAGGGGTTACTAACTATGGC.

This clone was detected many times. The read is 3 residues too short to cover the CDR3 end, so that end is filled in from the germline J gene. This chain joins TRBV10-2 and TRBJ2-3, with D possibly being TRBD1 (5 bases). Germline V gene sequence: CDR1 WSHSY, CDR2 SAAADI. This CDR3 region has 14 residues. Trimming cost V 8 bases and J 2 bases, with 14 bases left between them. The DNA read from the CDR3 is TGCGCCAGCCGTGGTGGGGCCAACACAGATACG. As protein: CASRGGANTDT. The complete CDR3 protein is CASRGGANTDTQYF.

In its sample, this clone was seen a few times. The sequenced CDR3 bases are TGTGCCAGCAGCTCAGACAGAGATACCTGCGAG. Amino acids: CASSSDRDTCE. The whole CDR3 protein reads CASSSDRDTCEQYF. The J gene is TRBJ2-7, the V gene TRBV5-4; tentatively, D is TRBD1 (5 bases). The DNA ends 3 residues before the CDR3 does, and the rest of the CDR3 is filled in from the germline J gene. V was shortened by 3 bases and J by 6 bases, with 16 bases between the two germline ends. The CDR3 covers 14 residues. CDR1 SGHNT and CDR2 YYREEE come from the germline V gene (reference sequence).

This clone was counted many times. The read gets to within 3 residues of the CDR3 end, and the germline J gene fills in the rest. The rearrangement uses TRBV20-1 and TRBJ2-3; tentative D call: TRBD2 (5 bases). Germline CDR1 and CDR2: DFQATT and SNEGSKA (reference sequence). V was cut by 5 bases and J by 0 bases, with 9 bases left in between. This CDR3 spans 13 amino acids. This CDR3 is CSARGISTDTQYF. The DNA read from the CDR3 is TGCAGTGCTCGGGGAATCAGCACAGATACG.

This clone has ten or more counts. From the germline J gene comes the end of the CDR3, since the read stops 3 residues before it. The genes are TRBV7-2 and TRBJ2-7, with TRBD2 as a possible D gene (5 bases). This CDR3 spans 15 amino acids. CDR1 SGHTA and CDR2 FQGNSA come from the germline V gene. The ends were cut back, 4 bases at V and 6 bases at J, with 19 bases in the middle. CDR3 region: CASSYRTGSSGEQYF. CDR3 bases read: TGTGCCAGCAGCTATCGGACTGGATCTTCTGGCGAG.

This clone was detected many times. The junction departs from the called germline gene at one end, perhaps through a read error. The read ends 3 residues early relative to the CDR3; the germline J gene fills the gap. This sequence joins TRBV7-9 and TRBJ2-7, with 9 nucleotides matching TRBD1. This CDR3 comprises 13 residues. Germline loops: CDR1 SEHNR, CDR2 FQNEAQ (reference sequence). The covered CDR3 bases are TGTTCCAGCAGGACAGGGGAGGCCTACGAG. Amino acid sequence: CSSRTGEAYE. Given in full, the CDR3 is CSSRTGEAYEQYF.

This clone was seen many times. The sequenced fragment ends 3 residues before the CDR3 boundary, so the rest is inferred from the germline J gene. The V and J genes are TRBV20-1 and TRBJ1-1; 8 bases are a match to TRBD1. The CDR3 is 13 residues long. The J segment lost 0 bases and the V segment lost 5 bases, leaving 2 bases of the junction unmatched. Germline CDR1 reads DFQATT; CDR2 reads SNEGSKA (reference sequence). The DNA read from the CDR3 is TGCAGTGCTGGGGACAGGTTGAACACTGAA. Translating it yields CSAGDRLNTE. The full CDR3 sequence reads CSAGDRLNTEAFF.

The table lists this clone with many counts. The read terminates 3 residues before the CDR3 end, so the remaining end is supplied by the germline J gene. V usage is TRBV20-1 and J usage is TRBJ2-1; perhaps TRBD2 as D (5 bases). The CDR3 loop spans 14 amino acids. Trimming removed 6 bases at V and 0 bases at J, with 12 bases between. Per the germline V gene, CDR1 is DFQATT and CDR2 is SNEGSKA (reference sequence). Partial CDR3 DNA: TGCAGTGCAACCGGACTGAGCTCCTACAATGAG. Its protein is CSATGLSSYNE. The CDR3 in its entirety is CSATGLSSYNEQFF.

This clone was recorded at least ten times. Read data end 3 residues before the CDR3 end; the end is taken from the germline J gene. This chain joins TRBV7-8 and TRBJ1-2; tentatively, D is TRBD1 (5 bases). CDR3 length: 15 residues. Germline CDR1 SGHVS, CDR2 FQNEAQ. The sequenced part of the CDR3 DNA is TGTGCCAGCAGCTTAGATCTCGAGGGGAGAAGGAGC. Encoded protein: CASSLDLEGRRS. The whole CDR3 sequence reads CASSLDLEGRRSYTF.